Listed here are 10 T cell receptor beta chains from one sample, sequenced in a study of cytomegalovirus exposure and HLA in healthy donors. The repertoire was sequenced with immunoSEQ multiplex PCR; TCRdb's copy has only in-frame clones and lacks some. The table lists 110,000 or so clones, approximately 85% of them singletons, with approximately 2.9% in the top ten. The sequenced material came from PBMCs. The receptor source for this set is a woman younger than 35 in good health and CMV-seronegative.

This chain connects TRBV2 to TRBJ2-1, with D tentatively TRBD1 (5 bases). V lost 5 bases, J lost 7 bases, and 9 bases lay in between. The V gene's germline CDR1 is SNHLY and CDR2 FYNNEI. This CDR3 is built from 12 residues. The CDR3 sequence: CASSTQENEQFF. CDR3 nucleotides: TGTGCCAGCAGTACACAGGAGAATGAGCAGTTCTTC.

V and J are TRBV4-1 and TRBJ1-6; the match to TRBD1 covers 12 bases. V lost 2 bases and J lost 9; bases outside the gene matches: 5. The V gene's germline CDR1 is MGHRA and CDR2 YSYEKL. This CDR3 is 16 amino acids long. CDR3 in DNA: TGCGCCAGCAGCCAACCGGGACAGGGGGCAGGTTCACCCCTCCACTTT. The encoded protein is CASSQPGQGAGSPLHF.

This clone showed up just a few times. The chain is built from TRBV7-6 and TRBJ2-1, with 10 bases lining up with TRBD1. Per germline, CDR1 SGHVS and CDR2 FNYEAQ. This CDR3 spans 16 amino acids. J was trimmed by 4 bases and V by 5 bases; bases with no gene match: 8. CDR3 DNA sequence: TGTGCCAGCAGCCAACTGGGACAGGGGATTTACAATGAGCAGTTCTTC. This sequence encodes CASSQLGQGIYNEQFF.

The chain recombines TRBV19 with TRBJ1-1; no clear D. The CDR3 runs to 14 residues. With 3 bases removed from V and 1 base from J, the gap between germline ends came to 9 bases. Germline CDR1 and CDR2: LNHDA and SQIVND (reference sequence). CDR3 in amino acids: CASSMISGNTEAFF. The DNA of the CDR3 is TGTGCCAGTAGTATGATCTCGGGGAACACTGAAGCTTTCTTT. The whole variable domain, remainder taken from reference TRBV19 and TRBJ1-1, is DGGITQSPKYLFRKEGQNVTLSCEQNLNHDAMYWYRQDPGQGLRLIYYSQIVNDFQKGDIAEGYSVSREKKESFPLTVTSAQKNPTAFYLCASSMISGNTEAFFGQGTRLTVV.

This clone was recorded once. This rearrangement joins TRBV7-9 to TRBJ2-7; 8 nucleotides align to TRBD1. CDR1 is SEHNR, CDR2 FQNEAQ, per germline (reference sequence). The V segment lost 5 bases and the J segment 5 bases; nucleotides outside the gene matches: 5. The CDR3 has 13 amino acids. For the CDR3, the DNA is TGTGCCAGCAGCCCCCGGACAGGGAACGAGCAGTACTTC. Amino acid sequence: CASSPRTGNEQYF. Together with reference TRBV7-9 and TRBJ2-7, the CDR3 gives the full variable domain: DTGVSQNPRHKITKRGQNVTFRCDPISEHNRLYWYRQTLGQGPEFLTYFQNEAQLEKSRLLSDRFSAERPKGSFSTLEIQRTEQGDSAMYLCASSPRTGNEQYFGPGTRLTVT.

The V gene is TRBV7-9, the J gene TRBJ1-1; D ambiguous. The CDR3 spans 13 residues. The V gene's germline CDR1 is SEHNR and CDR2 FQNEAQ (reference sequence). V shed 5 bases and J shed 1 base, with 8 bases lying between them. The CDR3 region has the DNA TGTGCCAGCAGCCCCGGGAAGAACACTGAAGCTTTCTTT. It translates to CASSPGKNTEAFF.

The chain carries TRBV5-1 and TRBJ2-1; 7 nucleotides match TRBD1. The germline gives CDR1 SGHRS, CDR2 YFSETQ. V shed 4 bases, J shed 0 bases, and the junction held 10 bases outside the gene matches. The CDR3 runs 17 residues. CDR3 amino acids: CASSRVPGGSSYNEQFF. CDR3 nucleotide sequence: TGCGCCAGCAGCCGAGTCCCAGGGGGAAGCTCCTACAATGAGCAGTTCTTC. Full variable domain (outside the CDR3, taken from reference TRBV5-1 and TRBJ2-1): KAGVTQTPRYLIKTRGQQVTLSCSPISGHRSVSWYQQTPGQGLQFLFEYFSETQRNKGNFPGRFSGRQFSNSRSEMNVSTLELGDSALYLCASSRVPGGSSYNEQFFGPGTRLTVL.

This chain joins TRBV27 and TRBJ1-2; D unresolved. Deletions cut 5 bases from V and 5 bases from J, with 12 bases between. The CDR3 runs 13 residues. The germline gives CDR1 MNHEY, CDR2 SMNVEV (reference sequence). The CDR3 here is CASSQDKIYGYTF. CDR3 in DNA: TGTGCCAGCAGTCAAGACAAGATATATGGCTACACCTTC.

The V and J genes are TRBV7-2 and TRBJ2-3, with a weak D call TRBD2 (5 bases). This CDR3 contains 13 residues. CDR1 and CDR2 (germline): SGHTA, FQGNSA. CDR3 region: CARRPPSTDTQYF. The CDR3 region has the DNA TGTGCACGGAGGCCCCCTAGCACAGATACGCAGTATTTT.

This chain connects TRBV30 to TRBJ1-5; D may be TRBD1 (5 bases). Trimming shortened V by 3 bases and J by 2 bases, and 11 bases separated the two germline ends. CDR1 is GTSNPN and CDR2 is SVGIG in the germline V gene (reference sequence). The CDR3 is 14 residues long. The CDR3 DNA reads TGTGCCTGGAGCGCAGGGATAGGCAATCAGCCCCAGCATTTT. Encoded protein: CAWSAGIGNQPQHF.